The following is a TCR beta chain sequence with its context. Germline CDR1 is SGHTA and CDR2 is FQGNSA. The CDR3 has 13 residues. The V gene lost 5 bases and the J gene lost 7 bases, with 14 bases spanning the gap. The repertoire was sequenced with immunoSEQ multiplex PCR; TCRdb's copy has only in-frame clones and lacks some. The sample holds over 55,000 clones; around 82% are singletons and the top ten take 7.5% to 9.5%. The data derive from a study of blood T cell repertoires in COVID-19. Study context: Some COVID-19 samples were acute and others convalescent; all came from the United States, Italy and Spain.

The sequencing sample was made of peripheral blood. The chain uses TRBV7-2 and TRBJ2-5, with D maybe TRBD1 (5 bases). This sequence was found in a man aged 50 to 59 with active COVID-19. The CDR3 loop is CASSVRQRRTQYF. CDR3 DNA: TGTGCCAGCAGCGTCCGACAGAGGAGGACCCAGTACTTC. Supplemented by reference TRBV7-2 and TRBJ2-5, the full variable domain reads GAGVSQSPSNKVTEKGKDVELRCDPISGHTALYWYRQSLGQGLEFLIYFQGNSAPDKSGLPSDRFSAERTGGSVSTLTIQRTQQEDSAVYLCASSVRQRRTQYFGPGTRLLVL.